This T cell receptor (beta chain) originates from a study of T cell responses to AZD1222 COVID-19 vaccine. Generated by immunoSEQ multiplex PCR, the TCRdb table keeps only in-frame clones and is missing some. The repertoire has more than 75,000 clones, around 90% of them found once; the top ten carry roughly 8%. Germline V gives CDR1 SGDLS, CDR2 YYNGEE. The V end lost 2 bases, the J end lost 8 bases, and 10 bases lay between the germline ends. This CDR3 is 13 amino acids long. Study-level findings and limits: There were mostly white British donors and more females than males, and clonal diversity was possibly underestimated. Without day 14 samples, only post-peak T cell repertoires were studied. Compared with day 0, the breadth and depth of the Spike-specific TCR repertoire rose significantly after two doses of AZD1222.

As for this clone: No antigen is known for it.

Source: peripheral blood, taken 28 days after the second AZD1222 dose. The source is an adult who received the AZD1222 COVID-19 vaccine. V is TRBV9 and J is TRBJ2-2, with D uncertain. CDR3 DNA sequence: TGTGCCAGCAGCGTGGCAGTAGCAGGGGAGCTGTTTTTT. It yields the protein CASSVAVAGELFF.